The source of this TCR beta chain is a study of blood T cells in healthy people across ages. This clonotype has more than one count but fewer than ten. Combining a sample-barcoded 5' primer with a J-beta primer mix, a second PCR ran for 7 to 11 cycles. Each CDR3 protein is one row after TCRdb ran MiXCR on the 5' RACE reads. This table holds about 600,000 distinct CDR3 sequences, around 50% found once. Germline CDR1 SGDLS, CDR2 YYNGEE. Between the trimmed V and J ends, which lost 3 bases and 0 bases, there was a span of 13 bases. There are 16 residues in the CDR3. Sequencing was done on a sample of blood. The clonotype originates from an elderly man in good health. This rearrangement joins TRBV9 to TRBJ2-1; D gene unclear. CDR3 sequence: CASSAQLWGSYNEQFF. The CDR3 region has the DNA TGTGCCAGCAGCGCCCAGCTATGGGGCTCCTACAATGAGCAGTTCTTC.